These 17 T cell receptor beta chains originate from one sample sequenced in a study of T-cell reconstitution after alpha-beta-depleted transplantation in children. The authors prepared the TCRbeta library with unique molecular identifiers. Each CDR3 protein gets one entry after TCRdb re-called the PCR reads with MiXCR. Among around 700,000 distinct CDR3 sequences, roughly 13% were seen once, and the ten largest hold around 0.76%. The sample consisted of PBMCs, taken before TCRalphabeta/CD19-depleted stem cell transplant. These receptors originate from a girl aged 2 to 9 with congenital amegakaryocytic thrombocytopenia, due to receive a stem cell transplant.

This clonotype has ten or more counts. V usage is TRBV18 and J usage is TRBJ2-7, with D perhaps being TRBD1 or TRBD2 (5 bases each). The CDR3 consists of 15 residues. Germline V gives CDR1 KGHSH, CDR2 LQKENI. Trimming pared 2 bases from V and 3 bases from J, leaving 14 bases between. The CDR3 nucleotides are TGTGCCAGCTCACCATGGGACGGGGTGGGCTACGAGCAGTACTTC. It yields the protein CASSPWDGVGYEQYF.

This clonotype was found many times. This chain connects TRBV12-3 or TRBV12-4 to TRBJ2-7; D is uncertain. This CDR3 is built from 15 residues. V dropped 3 bases and J dropped 0 bases, with 12 bases sitting between them. CDR3 loop: CASSFGYILSYEQYF. The DNA of the CDR3 is TGTGCCAGCAGTTTCGGTTACATCCTCTCCTACGAGCAGTACTTC.

The chain is built from TRBV29-1 and TRBJ2-7, with D tentatively TRBD1 or TRBD2 (5 bases each). The CDR3 consists of 13 residues. V lost 7 bases, J lost 0 bases, and 13 bases lay in between. Germline CDR1 is SQVTM and CDR2 is ANQGSEA. The CDR3 DNA follows: TGCAGCGGGATGTGGGACCGCTCCTACGAGCAGTACTTC. Protein sequence: CSGMWDRSYEQYF.

In this sample, this clonotype turned up a few times. This chain uses TRBV20-1 with TRBJ2-7, with 8 bases that match TRBD2. V lost 6 bases, J lost 2 bases, and 9 bases stayed unmatched. The germline CDR1 and CDR2 sequences are DFQATT and SNEGSKA (reference sequence). The length of the CDR3 is 14 residues. The DNA of the CDR3 is TGCAGTGCCACCGCGGGGGGCTGGACCTACGAGCAGTACTTC. Translation: CSATAGGWTYEQYF.

This clonotype came up a few times. CDR3 DNA: TGTGCCTGGAGTACGGAACAGGGTTACAATGAGCAGTTCTTC. Protein: CAWSTEQGYNEQFF. This chain joins TRBV30 and TRBJ2-1; TRBD1 might be the D (6 bases). Per the germline V gene, CDR1 is GTSNPN and CDR2 is SVGIG (reference sequence). V dropped 2 bases and J dropped 4 bases, with 12 bases sitting between them. The CDR3 has 14 amino acids.

This clonotype occurred many times. The chain uses TRBV5-1 and TRBJ2-2; 11 positions agree with TRBD2. This CDR3 region has 14 residues. CDR1 is SGHRS and CDR2 is YFSETQ in the germline V gene. After removal of 5 bases from V and 7 bases from J, the junction contained 4 bases not matched to a gene. The CDR3 nucleotides are TGCGCCAGCAGTACTAGCGGGAGTGACGGGGAGCTGTTTTTT. Its protein is CASSTSGSDGELFF.

Turning to this clonotype: The junction and the germline gene differ at one end; a read error may be behind it. V is TRBV5-1 and J is TRBJ2-7; TRBD1 matches 8 bases. Germline V gene data show CDR1 as SGHRS and CDR2 as YFSETQ. The CDR3 loop spans 13 amino acids. CDR3 sequence: CSSSPGQAYEQYF. CDR3 nucleotide sequence: TGCTCCAGCAGCCCGGGACAGGCGTACGAGCAGTACTTC. The full variable domain, in which reference TRBV5-1 and TRBJ2-7 provide the parts outside the CDR3, is KAGVTQTPRYLIKTRGQQVTLSCSPISGHRSVSWYQQTPGQGLQFLFEYFSETQRNKGNFPGRFSGRQFSNSRSEMNVSTLELGDSALYLCSSSPGQAYEQYFGPGTRLTVT.

This clonotype was counted ten times or more. This chain links TRBV29-1 with TRBJ1-1, with D possibly being TRBD1 (5 bases). Trimming shortened V by 7 bases and J by 0 bases, and 12 bases separated the two germline ends. This CDR3 region has 13 residues. Germline V CDR1 and CDR2: SQVTM, ANQGSEA. The CDR3 bases are TGCAGCGGGGAGAGACAGATGAACACTGAAGCTTTCTTT. Its protein is CSGERQMNTEAFF.

This clonotype came up a few times. The chain has TRBV7-9 and TRBJ1-1, with D perhaps matching TRBD1 (5 bases). Trimming left V 5 bases short and J 10 bases short, with 14 bases between. From germline, CDR1 is SEHNR and CDR2 FQNEAQ (reference sequence). This CDR3 has 12 amino acids. CDR3 sequence reads: CASSVSGQGAFF. The CDR3 DNA follows: TGTGCCAGCAGCGTAAGTGGACAAGGAGCTTTCTTT.

The chain carries TRBV12-3 or TRBV12-4 and TRBJ1-1, with a possible D match to TRBD1 (5 bases). There are 15 residues in the CDR3. Trimming shortened V by 3 bases and J by 12 bases, and 23 bases separated the two germline ends. Here the CDR3 reads CASSFREGVGIVTFF. DNA for the CDR3: TGTGCCAGCAGTTTCCGAGAAGGGGTAGGGATAGTCACTTTCTTT.

This clonotype has a count of ten or more. V and J are TRBV20-1 and TRBJ2-1; no definite D call. The CDR3 extends over 14 amino acids. Germline assignment: CDR1 DFQATT and CDR2 SNEGSKA (reference sequence). Between the trimmed V and J ends, which lost 3 bases and 4 bases, there was a span of 13 bases. CDR3 in amino acids: CSASRGVGYNEQFF. In DNA form, the CDR3 reads TGCAGTGCTAGTCGTGGGGTAGGTTACAATGAGCAGTTCTTC.

This clonotype was observed a few times. V is TRBV6-1 and J is TRBJ1-2, with D uncertain. CDR3 length: 14 amino acids. CDR1 and CDR2 from the germline V gene are MNHNS and SASEGT. The ends were cut back, 7 bases at V and 7 bases at J, with 19 bases in the middle. The CDR3 sequence: CASNERPGPGGYTF. CDR3 nucleotide sequence: TGTGCCAGCAATGAGAGGCCGGGCCCGGGTGGCTACACCTTC.

Remarks on this clonotype: This may be a read error: a much more frequent sequence differs by one nucleotide. This CDR3 fails to terminate in the conserved phenylalanine or tryptophan, so it likely reflects a read error. This chain uses TRBV29-1 with TRBJ2-5; possibly TRBD1 or TRBD2 for D (5 bases each). Germline V gene lookup returns CDR1 SQVTM and CDR2 ANQGSEA. V lost 6 bases and J lost 2, with 10 bases in between. The CDR3 has 12 residues. The CDR3: CSVEGFQETQYV. CDR3 nucleotide sequence: TGCAGCGTCGAGGGGTTTCAAGAGACCCAGTACGTC.

V is TRBV4-1 and J is TRBJ2-3; D is perhaps TRBD2 (5 bases). Germline V lookup: CDR1 MGHRA, CDR2 YSYEKL. The CDR3 totals 14 residues. The germline V and J ends were trimmed by 3 bases and 4 bases, with 11 bases remaining between them. CDR3 residues: CASSQLGSADTQYF. In DNA, the CDR3 is TGCGCCAGCAGCCAGCTAGGGAGTGCAGATACGCAGTATTTT.

This chain links TRBV5-1 with TRBJ2-1, with D perhaps matching TRBD2 (6 bases). This CDR3 comprises 14 residues. Germline V CDR1 and CDR2: SGHRS, YFSETQ. V shed 2 bases and J shed 8 bases, with 14 bases lying between them. CDR3 DNA: TGCGCCAGCAGCTTCGGCGGGATAGTATATGAGCAGTTCTTC. Amino acids: CASSFGGIVYEQFF.

There are many counts of this clonotype. The chain is built from TRBV7-2 and TRBJ2-3; TRBD2 matches at 10 bases. CDR1 SGHTA and CDR2 FQGNSA come from the germline V gene. This CDR3 has 14 amino acids. Trimming took 10 bases from V and 3 from J; bases not matched to a gene: 7. The CDR3 sequence is CAIQREGPTDTQYF. The CDR3 coding sequence is TGTGCCATCCAGCGGGAGGGCCCTACAGATACGCAGTATTTT.

Details on this clonotype: One base away lies a much larger clone, so this may be a sequencing read error. This rearrangement joins TRBV7-9 to TRBJ2-1, with D perhaps TRBD1 or TRBD2 (6 bases each). The V gene lost 10 bases and the J gene lost 8 bases, with 24 bases spanning the gap. Germline CDR1 reads SEHNR; CDR2 reads FQNEAQ (reference sequence). The CDR3 is 15 amino acids. CDR3 in DNA: TGTGCCACCCCCACCAAGGGGGAGGTAGAGCATGAGCAGTTCTTC. Amino acid sequence: CATPTKGEVEHEQFF.